This T cell receptor beta chain appears in the sequencing data of a study of T cell responses to AZD1222 COVID-19 vaccine. General observations from the study: Donors in the cohort were predominantly white British and more often female, and clonal diversity was possibly underestimated. No repertoire was sampled before or during the peak T cell response, only after it.

About this clone: Its antigen remains unknown.

Generated by immunoSEQ multiplex PCR, the TCRdb table keeps only in-frame clones and is missing some. The sample carries about 140,000 clones, approximately 90% recorded once. The trim removed 2 bases at V and 8 bases at J, leaving 6 bases unmatched. The V gene's germline CDR1 is LGHNA and CDR2 YSLEER. The CDR3 is made up of 14 amino acids. The chain carries TRBV4-3 and TRBJ1-2; 9 nucleotides agree with TRBD1. The source material was peripheral blood, sampled on day 0 of AZD1222 vaccination. This receptor was taken from an adult in good health. CDR3 coding DNA: TGCGCCAGCAGCCAATTAGGACAGGGGAGCGGCTACACCTTC. This encodes CASSQLGQGSGYTF.